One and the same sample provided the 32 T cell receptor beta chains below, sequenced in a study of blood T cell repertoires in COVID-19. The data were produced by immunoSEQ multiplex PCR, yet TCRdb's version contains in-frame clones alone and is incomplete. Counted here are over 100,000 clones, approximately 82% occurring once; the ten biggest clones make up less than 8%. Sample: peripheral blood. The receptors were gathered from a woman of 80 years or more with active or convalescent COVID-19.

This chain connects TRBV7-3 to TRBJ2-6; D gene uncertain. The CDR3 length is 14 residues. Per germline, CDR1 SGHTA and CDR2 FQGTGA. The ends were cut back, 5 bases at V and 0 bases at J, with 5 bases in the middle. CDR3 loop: CASSPFSGANVLTF. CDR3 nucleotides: TGTGCCAGCAGCCCGTTCTCTGGGGCCAACGTCCTGACTTTC.

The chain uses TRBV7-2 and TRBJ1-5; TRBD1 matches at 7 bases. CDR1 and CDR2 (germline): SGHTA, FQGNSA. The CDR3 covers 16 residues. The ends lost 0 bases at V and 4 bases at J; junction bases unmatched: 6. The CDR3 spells CASSLAGGWGNQPQHF. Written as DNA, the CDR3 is TGTGCCAGCAGCTTAGCAGGGGGCTGGGGTAATCAGCCCCAGCATTTT.

CDR3 amino acids: CASSIRLADQETQYF. The CDR3 nucleotides read TGTGCCAGTAGTATTCGGCTAGCGGACCAAGAGACCCAGTACTTC. The rearrangement uses TRBV19 and TRBJ2-5; 7 nucleotides agree with TRBD2. J gave up 0 bases and V 3 bases, and 4 bases lay outside the gene matches. This CDR3 comprises 15 residues. Germline V CDR1 and CDR2: LNHDA, SQIVND (reference sequence). Full variable domain (outside the CDR3, taken from reference TRBV19 and TRBJ2-5): DGGITQSPKYLFRKEGQNVTLSCEQNLNHDAMYWYRQDPGQGLRLIYYSQIVNDFQKGDIAEGYSVSREKKESFPLTVTSAQKNPTAFYLCASSIRLADQETQYFGPGTRLLVL.

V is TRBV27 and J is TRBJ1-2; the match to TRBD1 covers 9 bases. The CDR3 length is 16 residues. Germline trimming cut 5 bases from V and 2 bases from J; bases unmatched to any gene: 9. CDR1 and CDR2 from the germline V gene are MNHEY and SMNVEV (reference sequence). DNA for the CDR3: TGTGCCAGCAGTCTAGGCACAGGGGGCCGAAACTATGGCTACACCTTC. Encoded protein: CASSLGTGGRNYGYTF.

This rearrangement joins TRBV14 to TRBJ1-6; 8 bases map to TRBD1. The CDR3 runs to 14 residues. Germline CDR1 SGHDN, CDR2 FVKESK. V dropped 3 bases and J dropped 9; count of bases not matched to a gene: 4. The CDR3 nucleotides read TGTGCCAGCAGCCATTGGACAGGGCTTTCACCCCTCCACTTT. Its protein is CASSHWTGLSPLHF.

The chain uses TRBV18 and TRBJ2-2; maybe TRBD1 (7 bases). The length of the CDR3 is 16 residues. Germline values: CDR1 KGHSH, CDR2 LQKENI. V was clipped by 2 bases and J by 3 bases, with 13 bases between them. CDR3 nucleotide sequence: TGTGCCAGCTCACCAAGGAGGGGGCCGGACACCGGGGAGCTGTTTTTT. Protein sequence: CASSPRRGPDTGELFF.

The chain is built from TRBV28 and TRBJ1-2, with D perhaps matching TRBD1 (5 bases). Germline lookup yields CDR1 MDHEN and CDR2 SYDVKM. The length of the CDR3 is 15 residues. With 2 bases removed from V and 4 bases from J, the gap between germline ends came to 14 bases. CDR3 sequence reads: CASSLPTVDGYGYTF. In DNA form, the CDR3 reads TGTGCCAGCAGTTTACCGACAGTAGATGGCTATGGCTACACCTTC.

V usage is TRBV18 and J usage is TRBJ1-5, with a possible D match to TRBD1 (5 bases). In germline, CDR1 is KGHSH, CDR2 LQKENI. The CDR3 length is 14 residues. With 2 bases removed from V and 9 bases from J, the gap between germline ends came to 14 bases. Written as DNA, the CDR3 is TGTGCCAGCTCACCAGAACAGGCTCGCGGGCCCCAGCATTTT. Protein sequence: CASSPEQARGPQHF.

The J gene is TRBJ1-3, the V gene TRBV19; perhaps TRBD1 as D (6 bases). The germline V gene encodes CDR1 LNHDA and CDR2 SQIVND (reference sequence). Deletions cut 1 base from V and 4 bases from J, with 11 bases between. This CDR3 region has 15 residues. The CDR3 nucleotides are TGTGCCAGTAGTATAGCTGGCAGGGGAGGAAACACCATATATTTT. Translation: CASSIAGRGGNTIYF.

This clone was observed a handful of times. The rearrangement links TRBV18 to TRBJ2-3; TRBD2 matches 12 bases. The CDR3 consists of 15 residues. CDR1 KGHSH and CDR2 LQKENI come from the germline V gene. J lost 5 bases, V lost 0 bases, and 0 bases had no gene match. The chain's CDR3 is CASSPPGLAGDTQYF. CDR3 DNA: TGTGCCAGCTCACCACCGGGACTAGCGGGAGATACGCAGTATTTT.

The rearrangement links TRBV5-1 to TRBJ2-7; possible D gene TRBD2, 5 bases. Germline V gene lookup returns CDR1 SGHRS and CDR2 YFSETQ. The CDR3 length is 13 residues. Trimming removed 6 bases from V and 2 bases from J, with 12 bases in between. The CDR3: CASKLNGAYEQYF. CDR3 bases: TGCGCCAGCAAGCTGAACGGGGCCTACGAGCAGTACTTC.

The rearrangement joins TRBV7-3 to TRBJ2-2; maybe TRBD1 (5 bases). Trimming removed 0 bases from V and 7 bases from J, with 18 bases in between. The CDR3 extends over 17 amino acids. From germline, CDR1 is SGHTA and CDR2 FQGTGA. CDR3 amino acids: CASSLTGGTPRGGELFF. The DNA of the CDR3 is TGTGCCAGCAGCTTAACGGGCGGTACTCCAAGGGGCGGGGAGCTGTTTTTT.

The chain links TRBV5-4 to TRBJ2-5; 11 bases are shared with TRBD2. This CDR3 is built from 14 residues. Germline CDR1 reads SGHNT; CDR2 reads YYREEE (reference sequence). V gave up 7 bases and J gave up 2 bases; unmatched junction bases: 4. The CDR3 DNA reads TGTGCCAGCGCAAGACTAGCGGGGCAAGAGACCCAGTACTTC. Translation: CASARLAGQETQYF.

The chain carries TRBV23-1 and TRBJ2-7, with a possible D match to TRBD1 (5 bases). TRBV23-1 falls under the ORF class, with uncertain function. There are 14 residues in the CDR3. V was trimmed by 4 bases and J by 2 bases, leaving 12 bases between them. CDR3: CASSRSRQPYEQYF. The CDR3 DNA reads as TGCGCCAGCAGTCGGTCGAGACAGCCCTACGAGCAGTACTTC.

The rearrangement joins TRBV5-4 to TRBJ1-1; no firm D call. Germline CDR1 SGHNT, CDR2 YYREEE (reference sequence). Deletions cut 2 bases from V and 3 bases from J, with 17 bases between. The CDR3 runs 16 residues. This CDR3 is CASSFAFGSVDTEAFF. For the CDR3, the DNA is TGTGCCAGCAGCTTTGCGTTTGGGAGCGTGGACACTGAAGCTTTCTTT.

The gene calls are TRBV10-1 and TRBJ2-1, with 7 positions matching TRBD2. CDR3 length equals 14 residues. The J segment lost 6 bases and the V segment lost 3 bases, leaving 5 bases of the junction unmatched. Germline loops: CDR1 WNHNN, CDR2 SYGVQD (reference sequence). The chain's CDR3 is CASSDTAGSNEQFF. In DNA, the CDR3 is TGCGCCAGCAGTGACACAGCGGGAAGCAATGAGCAGTTCTTC.

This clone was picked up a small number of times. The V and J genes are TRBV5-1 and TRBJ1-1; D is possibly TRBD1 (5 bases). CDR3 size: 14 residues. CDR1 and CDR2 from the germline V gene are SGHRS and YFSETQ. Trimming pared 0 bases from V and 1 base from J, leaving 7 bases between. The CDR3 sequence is CASSLDGGNTEAFF. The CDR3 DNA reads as TGCGCCAGCAGCTTGGACGGGGGGAACACTGAAGCTTTCTTT.

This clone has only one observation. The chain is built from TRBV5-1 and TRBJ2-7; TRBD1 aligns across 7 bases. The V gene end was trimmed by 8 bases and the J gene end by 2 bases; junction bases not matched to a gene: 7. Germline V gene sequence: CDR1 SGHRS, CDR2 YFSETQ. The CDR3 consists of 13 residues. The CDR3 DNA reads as TGCGCCAGAACAGGGGACCACACCTACGAGCAGTACTTC. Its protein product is CARTGDHTYEQYF.

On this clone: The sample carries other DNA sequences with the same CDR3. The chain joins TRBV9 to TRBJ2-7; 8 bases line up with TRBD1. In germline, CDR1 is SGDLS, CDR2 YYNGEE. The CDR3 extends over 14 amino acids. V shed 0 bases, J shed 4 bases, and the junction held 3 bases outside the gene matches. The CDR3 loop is CASSVGTGTYEQYF. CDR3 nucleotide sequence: TGTGCCAGCAGCGTAGGGACAGGGACGTACGAGCAGTACTTC. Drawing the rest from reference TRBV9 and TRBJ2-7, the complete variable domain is DSGVTQTPKHLITATGQRVTLRCSPRSGDLSVYWYQQSLDQGLQFLIQYYNGEERAKGNILERFSAQQFPDLHSELNLSSLELGDSALYFCASSVGTGTYEQYFGPGTRLTVT.

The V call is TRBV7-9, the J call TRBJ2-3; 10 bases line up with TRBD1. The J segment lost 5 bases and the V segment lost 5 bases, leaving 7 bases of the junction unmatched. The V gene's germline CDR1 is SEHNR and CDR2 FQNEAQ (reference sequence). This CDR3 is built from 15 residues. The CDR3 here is CASSPTDRGGDTQYF. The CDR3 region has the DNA TGTGCCAGCAGCCCGACGGACAGGGGGGGAGATACGCAGTATTTT.

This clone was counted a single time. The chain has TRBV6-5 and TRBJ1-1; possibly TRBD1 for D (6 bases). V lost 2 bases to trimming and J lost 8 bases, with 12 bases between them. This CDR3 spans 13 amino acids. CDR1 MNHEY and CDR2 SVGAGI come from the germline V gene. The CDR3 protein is CASSYGGQGEAFF. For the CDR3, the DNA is TGTGCCAGCAGTTACGGTGGGCAGGGGGAAGCTTTCTTT.

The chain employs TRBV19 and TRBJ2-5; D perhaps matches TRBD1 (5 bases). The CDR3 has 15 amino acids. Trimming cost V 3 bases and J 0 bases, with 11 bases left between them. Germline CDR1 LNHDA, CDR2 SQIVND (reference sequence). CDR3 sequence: CASSMIAGHQETQYF. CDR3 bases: TGTGCCAGTAGTATGATCGCAGGGCACCAAGAGACCCAGTACTTC.

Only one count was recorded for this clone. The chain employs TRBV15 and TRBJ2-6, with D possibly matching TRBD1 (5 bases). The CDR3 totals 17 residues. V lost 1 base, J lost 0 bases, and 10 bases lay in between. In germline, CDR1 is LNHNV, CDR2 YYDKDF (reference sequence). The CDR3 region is CATSRGLDSSGANVLTF. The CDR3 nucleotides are TGTGCCACCAGCAGAGGCCTCGACAGCTCTGGGGCCAACGTCCTGACTTTC.

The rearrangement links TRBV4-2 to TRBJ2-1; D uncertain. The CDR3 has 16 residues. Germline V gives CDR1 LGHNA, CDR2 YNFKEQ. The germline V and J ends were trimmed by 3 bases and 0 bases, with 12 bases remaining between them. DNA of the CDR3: TGTGCCAGCAGCCAGGCGAGCACTAACTCCTACAATGAGCAGTTCTTC. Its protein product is CASSQASTNSYNEQFF.

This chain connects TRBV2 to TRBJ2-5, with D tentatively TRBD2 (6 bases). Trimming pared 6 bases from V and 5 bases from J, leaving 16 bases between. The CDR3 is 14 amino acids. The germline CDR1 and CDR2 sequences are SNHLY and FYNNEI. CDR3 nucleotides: TGTGCCAGCAGAGCGGGCCGAGGGTGGGAGACCCAGTACTTC. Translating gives CASRAGRGWETQYF.

CDR3 nucleotide sequence: TGTGCCAGCAGCAAAGGGGACAAGGGGCCCTCCTACGAGCAGTACTTC. Translated: CASSKGDKGPSYEQYF. The chain recombines TRBV21-1 with TRBJ2-7; the listed D gene, TRBD1, was not tested against the DNA. TRBV21-1 is a pseudogene segment. The CDR3 totals 16 residues.

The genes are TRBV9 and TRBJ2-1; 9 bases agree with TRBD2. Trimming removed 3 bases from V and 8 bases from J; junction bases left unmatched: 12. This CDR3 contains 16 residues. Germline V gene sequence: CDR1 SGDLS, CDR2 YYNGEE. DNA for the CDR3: TGTGCCAGCAGCGCGACTAGCGGAACAGTGTACGATGAGCAGTTCTTC. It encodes CASSATSGTVYDEQFF.

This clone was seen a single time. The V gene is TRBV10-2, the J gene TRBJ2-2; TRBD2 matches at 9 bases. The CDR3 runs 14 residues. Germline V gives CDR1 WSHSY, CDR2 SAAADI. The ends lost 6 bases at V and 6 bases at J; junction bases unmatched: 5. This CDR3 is CASSLSGSAGELFF. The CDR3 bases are TGCGCCAGCAGCCTTAGCGGGAGCGCCGGGGAGCTGTTTTTT.

The chain's CDR3 is CSVEEPGGLQYF. The DNA for the CDR3 is TGCAGCGTTGAGGAGCCAGGGGGCCTGCAGTACTTC. The chain has TRBV29-1 and TRBJ2-7; 8 bases align to TRBD1. This CDR3 region has 12 residues. Germline V gene sequence: CDR1 SQVTM, CDR2 ANQGSEA. V was pared by 3 bases and J by 9 bases, with 7 bases of the junction left unmatched.

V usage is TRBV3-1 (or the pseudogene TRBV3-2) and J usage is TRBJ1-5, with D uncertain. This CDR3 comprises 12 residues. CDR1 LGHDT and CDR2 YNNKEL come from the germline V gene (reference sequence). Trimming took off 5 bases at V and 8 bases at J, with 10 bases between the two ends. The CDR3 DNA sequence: TGTGCCAGCAGCTCCCTTTCGGAGCCCCAGCATTTT. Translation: CASSSLSEPQHF.

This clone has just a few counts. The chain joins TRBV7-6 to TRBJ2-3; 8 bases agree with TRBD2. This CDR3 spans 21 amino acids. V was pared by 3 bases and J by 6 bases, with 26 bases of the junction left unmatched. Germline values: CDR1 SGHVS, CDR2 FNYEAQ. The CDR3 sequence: CASSFLIYRPVEREGADTQYF. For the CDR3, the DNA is TGTGCCAGCAGCTTCCTCATTTATCGACCCGTTGAACGGGAGGGTGCGGATACGCAGTATTTT.

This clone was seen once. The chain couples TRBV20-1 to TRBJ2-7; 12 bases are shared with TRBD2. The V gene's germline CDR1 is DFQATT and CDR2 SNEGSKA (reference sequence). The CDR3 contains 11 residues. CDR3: CSLAGGYEQYF. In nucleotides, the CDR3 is TGCTCCCTAGCGGGAGGGTACGAGCAGTACTTC.